Described below is a single TCR beta chain sequence and its context. The antigen is unknown. Produced via immunoSEQ multiplex PCR; TCRdb's table is partial and in-frame only. The sample contains about 410,000 clones, about 85% of which appear only once. This entry is derived from a study of Ad26.COV2.S vaccination and SARS-CoV-2 variants. Study as a whole: Ad26.COV2.S, an intramuscular injection, was given once or twice 56 days apart. Study-wide results and caveats: The authors reported substantial breadth in spike-specific CD8+ and CD4+ T cell responses after vaccination.

Treatment indicated: approximately 18 received Ad26.COV2.S at low or high dose, single or two shots; about 5 received placebo; per-sample allocation not given. It was on day 63 after the first vaccine or placebo injection that samples were taken. Sequences were derived from peripheral blood, sampled in a trial of Ad26.COV2.S vaccine versus placebo. The receptor's source is a person between 18 and 59 years old who received the Ad26.COV2.S COVID-19 vaccine or a placebo.

The CDR3 coding sequence is TGTGCCAGCAGTCGGGGACTAGCGGTAACCGGGGAGCTGTTTTTT. As protein: CASSRGLAVTGELFF. The chain is built from TRBV6-5 and TRBJ2-2; 11 bases fit TRBD2. The germline gives CDR1 MNHEY, CDR2 SVGAGI. The CDR3 has 15 residues. The J segment lost 5 bases and the V segment lost 5 bases, leaving 4 bases of the junction unmatched.